A selection of T cell receptor beta chains follows, all from one sample in a study of response to subunit inactivated influenza vaccine. TCRdb reprocessed the RT-PCR reads via MiXCR and lists one record per CDR3 protein. The table has roughly 170,000 distinct CDR3 sequences, 9.2% seen once; the top ten hold approximately 11%. The material was non-naive T cells sorted from PBMCs, obtained on the day of vaccination. The receptor source for this set is a man aged 50 to 60 who received an inactivated influenza vaccine. Both conserved end residues are part of each CDR3. Fields, in order: J gene, D gene, clone size, V gene, CDR3 DNA, CDR3 protein. A D gene is named only where the DNA matches it firmly. Expanded clones get a size class; other rows say once, few or many, or leave the size out.

j_gene: TRBJ1-5
d_gene: NA
abundance: NA
v_gene: TRBV5-5
CDR3nt: TGTGCCAGCAGCTTCGGGGGCGATCAGCCCCAGCATTTT
CDR3aa: CASSFGGDQPQHF

j_gene: TRBJ1-3
d_gene: NA
abundance: many
v_gene: TRBV12-3/TRBV12-4
CDR3nt: TGTGCCAGCAGTACAGTCTCCTCTGGAAACACCATATATTTT
CDR3aa: CASSTVSSGNTIYF

j_gene: TRBJ1-5
d_gene: NA
abundance: many
v_gene: TRBV15
CDR3nt: TGTGCCACCAGCTTTACTTTGATTCGTCAGCCCCAGCATTTT
CDR3aa: CATSFTLIRQPQHF

j_gene: TRBJ2-1
d_gene: NA
abundance: many
v_gene: TRBV7-9
CDR3nt: TGTGCCAGCAGCTTAGTTGGGGGCAGCGGCAATGAGCAGTTCTTC
CDR3aa: CASSLVGGSGNEQFF

j_gene: TRBJ2-1
d_gene: TRBD2
abundance: few
v_gene: TRBV12-3/TRBV12-4
CDR3nt: TGTGCCAGCAGTCCTAGCGGTCAATACAATGAGCAGTTCTTC
CDR3aa: CASSPSGQYNEQFF

j_gene: TRBJ2-3
d_gene: NA
abundance: few
v_gene: TRBV28
CDR3nt: TGTGCCAGTTCAGCGGAAGTCACAGATACGCAGTATTTT
CDR3aa: CASSAEVTDTQYF

j_gene: TRBJ2-3
d_gene: TRBD1
abundance: few
v_gene: TRBV20-1
CDR3nt: TGCAGTGCTACACCGGGACAGGGCACAGATACGCAGTATTTT
CDR3aa: CSATPGQGTDTQYF

j_gene: TRBJ1-1
d_gene: TRBD1
abundance: NA
v_gene: TRBV28
CDR3nt: TGTGCCAGCAGAGACAGGGGCGCCATCCCTGAAGCTTTCTTT
CDR3aa: CASRDRGAIPEAFF

j_gene: TRBJ2-1
d_gene: NA
abundance: many
v_gene: TRBV20-1
CDR3nt: TGCAGTGCCGTAATCACAGGGAGGCGTGAGCAGTTCTTC
CDR3aa: CSAVITGRREQFF

j_gene: TRBJ1-5
d_gene: TRBD1
abundance: few
v_gene: TRBV10-3
CDR3nt: TGTGCCATCAGGGACAGGGTCGGTCAGCCCCAGCATTTT
CDR3aa: CAIRDRVGQPQHF

j_gene: TRBJ2-7
d_gene: NA
abundance: few
v_gene: TRBV6-2/TRBV6-3
CDR3nt: TGTGCCAGCCACGGCACGGGAACGGACGAGCAGTACTTC
CDR3aa: CASHGTGTDEQYF

j_gene: TRBJ2-7
d_gene: TRBD1
abundance: few
v_gene: TRBV5-4
CDR3nt: TGTGCCAGCAGCTGGGACAGATACGGGTCCTACGAGCAGTACTTC
CDR3aa: CASSWDRYGSYEQYF

j_gene: TRBJ2-5
d_gene: NA
abundance: few
v_gene: TRBV12-3/TRBV12-4
CDR3nt: TGTGCCAGCACCCACTGGACAGAGCAAGAGACCCAGTACTTC
CDR3aa: CASTHWTEQETQYF

j_gene: TRBJ2-1
d_gene: TRBD2
abundance: many
v_gene: TRBV6-5
CDR3nt: TGTGCCAGCAGTTACGATCTAGCGGGAGACAATGAGCAGTTCTTC
CDR3aa: CASSYDLAGDNEQFF

j_gene: TRBJ1-6
d_gene: NA
abundance: few
v_gene: TRBV5-1
CDR3nt: TGCGCCAGCAGCTTGGGGGACGGTAATTCACCCCTCCACTTT
CDR3aa: CASSLGDGNSPLHF

j_gene: TRBJ2-3
d_gene: TRBD2
abundance: NA
v_gene: TRBV9
CDR3nt: TGTGCCAGCAGCTGGGGGACTAGCGGGAGCGGTGGAGATACGCAGTATTTT
CDR3aa: CASSWGTSGSGGDTQYF

j_gene: TRBJ2-7
d_gene: TRBD1
abundance: few
v_gene: TRBV6-5
CDR3nt: TGTGCCAGCAGTTACTATGGCAGGGGGCTCTACGAGCAGTACTTC
CDR3aa: CASSYYGRGLYEQYF

j_gene: TRBJ1-2
d_gene: NA
abundance: many
v_gene: TRBV15
CDR3nt: TGTGCCACCAGCAGAGATTTGGCCGCCTATGGCTACACCTTC
CDR3aa: CATSRDLAAYGYTF

j_gene: TRBJ2-3
d_gene: NA
abundance: NA
v_gene: TRBV20-1
CDR3nt: TGCAGTGCTAGTAGAACCTCTAGCACAGATACGCAGTATTTT
CDR3aa: CSASRTSSTDTQYF

j_gene: TRBJ1-1
d_gene: NA
abundance: NA
v_gene: TRBV10-3
CDR3nt: TGTGCCTCTCGACCCCCGGGGGGTGAAGCTTTCTTT
CDR3aa: CASRPPGGEAFF

j_gene: TRBJ2-7
d_gene: NA
abundance: few
v_gene: TRBV28
CDR3nt: TGTGCCAGCAGCAAAAGCTCTAGCGCCCTTACCTACGAGCAGTACTTC
CDR3aa: CASSKSSSALTYEQYF

j_gene: TRBJ2-1
d_gene: TRBD2
abundance: NA
v_gene: TRBV12-3/TRBV12-4
CDR3nt: TGTGCCAGCATCTCCCCGATTGAGACTAGCGGGAGGGGTGAGCAGTTCTTC
CDR3aa: CASISPIETSGRGEQFF

j_gene: TRBJ1-6
d_gene: TRBD1
abundance: NA
v_gene: TRBV3-1
CDR3nt: TGTGCCAGCAGCCAATCACAGGGGTACAATTCACCCCTCCACTTT
CDR3aa: CASSQSQGYNSPLHF

j_gene: TRBJ2-1
d_gene: NA
abundance: NA
v_gene: TRBV6-5
CDR3nt: TGTGCCAGCAGTTACCTTGGTCCAGACAGTGAGCAGTTCTTC
CDR3aa: CASSYLGPDSEQFF

j_gene: TRBJ1-6
d_gene: NA
abundance: many
v_gene: TRBV12-3/TRBV12-4
CDR3nt: TGTGCCAGCAGTCAAGGGACGGGTCAAACCCTCCACTTT
CDR3aa: CASSQGTGQTLHF

j_gene: TRBJ2-1
d_gene: NA
abundance: few
v_gene: TRBV9
CDR3nt: TGTGCCAGCAGCGCGCTTAGCTTTGCGATTACGACTGAGCAGTTCTTC
CDR3aa: CASSALSFAITTEQFF

j_gene: TRBJ2-7
d_gene: NA
abundance: many
v_gene: TRBV10-3
CDR3nt: TGTGCCATCAGTGAGTCGCAGGCCGCTACGGAACAGTACTTC
CDR3aa: CAISESQAATEQYF

j_gene: TRBJ2-4
d_gene: NA
abundance: many
v_gene: TRBV12-3/TRBV12-4
CDR3nt: TGTGCCAGCAGTGAAAGAGCTAGAACCAAAAACATTCAGTACTTC
CDR3aa: CASSERARTKNIQYF

j_gene: TRBJ2-7
d_gene: NA
abundance: once
v_gene: TRBV7-8
CDR3nt: TGTGCCAGCAGCTTGGGGGACGGACCCTACGAGCAGTACTTC
CDR3aa: CASSLGDGPYEQYF

j_gene: TRBJ2-3
d_gene: TRBD1
abundance: NA
v_gene: TRBV20-1
CDR3nt: TGCAGTGCTAGAGGAGGACAGGTGAATACGCAGTATTTT
CDR3aa: CSARGGQVNTQYF

j_gene: TRBJ2-7
d_gene: NA
abundance: NA
v_gene: TRBV5-1
CDR3nt: TGCGCCAGCAGCTTGGACCGAACCGCCTACGAGCAGTACTTC
CDR3aa: CASSLDRTAYEQYF

j_gene: TRBJ1-6
d_gene: NA
abundance: many
v_gene: TRBV5-5
CDR3nt: TGTGCCAGCAGCTTGGCCCCCACGGGTTTAGGTTCACCCCTCCACTTT
CDR3aa: CASSLAPTGLGSPLHF

j_gene: TRBJ2-1
d_gene: TRBD2
abundance: few
v_gene: TRBV20-1
CDR3nt: TGCAGTGCTCCGACCCAGCGGGAGGTTGGTGAGCAGTTCTTC
CDR3aa: CSAPTQREVGEQFF

j_gene: TRBJ2-5
d_gene: NA
abundance: many
v_gene: TRBV5-1
CDR3nt: TGCGCCAGCTCCAAAGTGAGGGAGACCCAGTACTTC
CDR3aa: CASSKVRETQYF

j_gene: TRBJ2-7
d_gene: NA
abundance: few
v_gene: TRBV4-3
CDR3nt: TGCGCCAGCAGCCAATCGGGGGCCTACGAGCAGTACTTC
CDR3aa: CASSQSGAYEQYF

j_gene: TRBJ2-7
d_gene: TRBD2
abundance: few
v_gene: TRBV4-2
CDR3nt: TGTGCCAGCAGCCAGTCCGGGACTAGCTACGAGCAGTACTTC
CDR3aa: CASSQSGTSYEQYF

j_gene: TRBJ2-5
d_gene: NA
abundance: few
v_gene: TRBV10-3
CDR3nt: TGTGCCATCAGTGAGGCGCCTAAAGAGACCCAGTACTTC
CDR3aa: CAISEAPKETQYF

j_gene: TRBJ1-1
d_gene: TRBD1
abundance: many
v_gene: TRBV3-1
CDR3nt: TGTGCCAGCAGCCTTACAGGGGGACGCACTGAAGCTTTCTTT
CDR3aa: CASSLTGGRTEAFF

j_gene: TRBJ1-5
d_gene: NA
abundance: NA
v_gene: TRBV7-8
CDR3nt: TGTGCCAGCAGCTTAGATGGTGGGGTAAATCAGCCCCAGCATTTT
CDR3aa: CASSLDGGVNQPQHF

j_gene: TRBJ2-1
d_gene: TRBD1
abundance: many
v_gene: TRBV5-1
CDR3nt: TGCGCCAGCAGACCGGGACAGGGTTGGGAGAGCTCCTACAATGAGCAGTTCTTC
CDR3aa: CASRPGQGWESSYNEQFF

j_gene: TRBJ2-1
d_gene: NA
abundance: many
v_gene: TRBV5-1
CDR3nt: TGCGCCAGCAGCTTGGCAGGGGATGAGCAGTTCTTC
CDR3aa: CASSLAGDEQFF

j_gene: TRBJ2-1
d_gene: NA
abundance: NA
v_gene: TRBV14
CDR3nt: TGTGCCAGCAGCCCGCTACTACATGGCTCCTACAATGAGCAGTTCTTC
CDR3aa: CASSPLLHGSYNEQFF

j_gene: TRBJ2-1
d_gene: NA
abundance: few
v_gene: TRBV5-1
CDR3nt: TGCGCCAGCACCCAGACTAGTATAGTGTTCCCCTACAATGAGCAGTTCTTC
CDR3aa: CASTQTSIVFPYNEQFF

j_gene: TRBJ1-4
d_gene: TRBD1
abundance: many
v_gene: TRBV5-1
CDR3nt: TGCGCCAGCAGCTCACTTTTACCCGGGACAGGGGAGGAAAAACTGTTTTTT
CDR3aa: CASSSLLPGTGEEKLFF

j_gene: TRBJ2-5
d_gene: NA
abundance: many
v_gene: TRBV2
CDR3nt: TGTGCCAGCAGTGAAAACAGGACCCCTCAAGAGACCCAGTACTTC
CDR3aa: CASSENRTPQETQYF

j_gene: TRBJ2-3
d_gene: TRBD2
abundance: few
v_gene: TRBV7-8
CDR3nt: TGTGCCAGCAGCAGCACTAGCGGAGGGCGGTCACCGCAGTATTTT
CDR3aa: CASSSTSGGRSPQYF

j_gene: TRBJ2-5
d_gene: TRBD1
abundance: NA
v_gene: TRBV20-1
CDR3nt: TGCAGTGCTAGCGGGACAGGGGGCCGGGAGACCCAGTACTTC
CDR3aa: CSASGTGGRETQYF

j_gene: TRBJ1-1
d_gene: NA
abundance: NA
v_gene: TRBV5-6
CDR3nt: TGTGCCAGCAGCTTGGCGGCGGGTGAAGCTTTCTTT
CDR3aa: CASSLAAGEAFF

j_gene: TRBJ2-2
d_gene: TRBD2
abundance: few
v_gene: TRBV29-1
CDR3nt: TGCAGCGTTGATGGTGGGGCTAGCGGCCCCGGGGAGCTGTTTTTT
CDR3aa: CSVDGGASGPGELFF

j_gene: TRBJ2-5
d_gene: NA
abundance: NA
v_gene: TRBV9
CDR3nt: TGTGCCAGCAGCGTAGGGACAGTGCCCCAAGAGACCCAGTACTTC
CDR3aa: CASSVGTVPQETQYF

j_gene: TRBJ2-3
d_gene: NA
abundance: few
v_gene: TRBV15
CDR3nt: TGTGCCACCAGCAGAGACCTCACAGATACGCAGTATTTT
CDR3aa: CATSRDLTDTQYF

j_gene: TRBJ2-1
d_gene: TRBD2
abundance: many
v_gene: TRBV28
CDR3nt: TGTGCCAGCAGTGCCGCTAGCGGGAGGTCCTACAATGAGCAGTTCTTC
CDR3aa: CASSAASGRSYNEQFF

j_gene: TRBJ2-3
d_gene: TRBD1
abundance: few
v_gene: TRBV20-1
CDR3nt: TGCAGTGCTGGATCCGGGACAGGGACAGATACGCAGTATTTT
CDR3aa: CSAGSGTGTDTQYF

j_gene: TRBJ1-3
d_gene: TRBD1
abundance: many
v_gene: TRBV14
CDR3nt: TGTGCCAGCAGCCGGATTACAGGGGGCTCTGGAAACACCATATATTTT
CDR3aa: CASSRITGGSGNTIYF

j_gene: TRBJ1-2
d_gene: TRBD1
abundance: NA
v_gene: TRBV6-5
CDR3nt: TGTGCCAGCAGTTACGGGACAGGAGGGGACTATGGCTACACCTTC
CDR3aa: CASSYGTGGDYGYTF

j_gene: TRBJ2-3
d_gene: TRBD2
abundance: few
v_gene: TRBV20-1
CDR3nt: TGCAGTGCAGCACCCGAGATAGCGGGGGGGTTAAGAAGCACAGATACGCAGTATTTT
CDR3aa: CSAAPEIAGGLRSTDTQYF

j_gene: TRBJ2-5
d_gene: TRBD1
abundance: many
v_gene: TRBV19
CDR3nt: TGTGCCACCGCGACAGGGTGGCAAGAGACCCAGTACTTC
CDR3aa: CATATGWQETQYF

j_gene: TRBJ2-3
d_gene: TRBD2
abundance: NA
v_gene: TRBV15
CDR3nt: TGTGCCACCAGCAGGGAAGCGGGGCTTCGCACAGATACGCAGTATTTT
CDR3aa: CATSREAGLRTDTQYF

j_gene: TRBJ2-1
d_gene: TRBD2
abundance: few
v_gene: TRBV20-1
CDR3nt: TGCAGTGCTAGCCCTCCGGGACTAGCGGGAGGACTCAATGAGCAGTTCTTC
CDR3aa: CSASPPGLAGGLNEQFF